The 20 T cell receptor beta chains listed next were all sequenced from one sample in a study of CD8+CD57+ T cells in acquired aplastic anemia. Investigators profiled TCR beta VDJ and CDR3 from genomic DNA template. TCRdb analysed the reads with MiXCR anew, one entry per CDR3 protein. The sample yields 200,000 to 250,000 distinct CDR3 sequences, 30% to 35% seen once. Material for sequencing was sorted CD4+, CD8+, or CD8+CD57+ T cells (not recorded which) from PBMCs. Every receptor here comes from a human donor in good health, serving as a control.

About this clonotype: A much larger clone differs from this one at a single base, so this may be a read error. The chain links TRBV5-4 to TRBJ1-4; a weak D match, TRBD1 (5 bases). The CDR3 length is 14 residues. The germline V gene encodes CDR1 SGHNT and CDR2 YYREEE (reference sequence). Trimming pared 7 bases from V and 0 bases from J, leaving 10 bases between. CDR3 region: CASGPTATNEKLFF. The CDR3 DNA reads as TGTGCCAGCGGCCCGACAGCAACTAATGAAAAACTGTTTTTT.

In its sample, this clonotype was seen many times. The chain combines TRBV9 with TRBJ2-1, with a possible D match to TRBD2 (5 bases). With 0 bases removed from V and 2 bases from J, the gap between germline ends came to 6 bases. Germline CDR1 is SGDLS and CDR2 is YYNGEE. The CDR3 length is 14 residues. Here the CDR3 reads CASSVAGTYNEQFF. For the CDR3, the DNA is TGTGCCAGCAGCGTAGCGGGGACCTACAATGAGCAGTTCTTC.

In regard to this clonotype: No conserved phenylalanine or tryptophan is present at the end of the CDR3, so a read error is the likely explanation. The chain recombines TRBV5-1 with TRBJ2-7; no reliable D call. V was clipped by 3 bases and J by 1 base, with 2 bases between them. Germline values: CDR1 SGHRS, CDR2 YFSETQ. The CDR3 has 11 amino acids. CDR3 sequence: CASSSSYEQYS. Written as DNA, the CDR3 is TGCGCCAGCAGCTCATCCTACGAGCAGTACTCC.

CDR3 nucleotide sequence: TGTGCCATCAGTGTAGGGGACGGGGCGTTGAAGGAGCCCCAGCATTTT. Translating it yields CAISVGDGALKEPQHF. This rearrangement joins TRBV10-3 to TRBJ1-5, with a tentative D call TRBD1 (5 bases). V was pared by 4 bases and J by 8 bases, with 21 bases between. Germline-derived CDR1 and CDR2 are ENHRY and SYGVKD. CDR3 length equals 16 residues.

J is TRBJ2-3 and V is TRBV5-6; 10 bases fit TRBD2. This CDR3 spans 16 amino acids. The germline gives CDR1 SGHDT, CDR2 YYEEEE. Unmatched junction bases numbered 5, after V lost 2 bases and J lost 2 bases. CDR3 protein: CASSLPAGGFTDTQYF. In DNA form, the CDR3 reads TGTGCCAGCAGCTTACCAGCGGGGGGGTTCACAGATACGCAGTATTTT.

This clonotype has only a few counts. The CDR3 protein is CASSPGIHTEAFF. The DNA for the CDR3 is TGTGCCAGCTCACCCGGAATACACACTGAAGCTTTCTTT. The chain is built from TRBV18 and TRBJ1-1, with unresolved D. The CDR3 loop spans 13 amino acids. Germline lookup yields CDR1 KGHSH and CDR2 LQKENI. The V end lost 3 bases, the J end lost 3 bases, and 8 bases lay between the germline ends.

This clonotype has a count of ten or more. This rearrangement joins TRBV11-2 to TRBJ2-7, with TRBD1 matching 7 bases. The junction had 11 bases not matched to a gene; V was cut back by 3 bases and J by 3 bases. This CDR3 comprises 16 residues. Germline V gene lookup returns CDR1 SGHAT and CDR2 FQNNGV. CDR3 sequence reads: CASSFSWDSRIYEQYF. Written as DNA, the CDR3 is TGTGCCAGCAGCTTTAGCTGGGACAGTCGTATCTACGAGCAGTACTTC.

This clonotype was counted ten times or more. The V and J genes are TRBV19 and TRBJ1-2, with TRBD1 as a possible D gene (5 bases). Between the trimmed V and J ends, which lost 1 base and 0 bases, there was a span of 9 bases. The length of the CDR3 is 15 residues. Per the germline V gene, CDR1 is LNHDA and CDR2 is SQIVND (reference sequence). CDR3 nucleotides: TGTGCCAGTAGTATAGCGGGAGGGGCTAACTATGGCTACACCTTC. The encoded protein is CASSIAGGANYGYTF. Combining the CDR3 with reference TRBV19 and TRBJ1-2 gives the whole variable domain DGGITQSPKYLFRKEGQNVTLSCEQNLNHDAMYWYRQDPGQGLRLIYYSQIVNDFQKGDIAEGYSVSREKKESFPLTVTSAQKNPTAFYLCASSIAGGANYGYTFGSGTRLTVV.

This clonotype has more than one count but fewer than ten. This chain uses TRBV12-3 or TRBV12-4 with TRBJ2-6; no firm D call. The length of the CDR3 is 18 residues. The germline V and J ends were trimmed by 5 bases and 0 bases, with 17 bases remaining between them. The CDR3 reads CASSPIGGSNSGANVLTF. DNA of the CDR3: TGTGCCAGCAGTCCCATAGGCGGCAGCAACTCTGGGGCCAACGTCCTGACTTTC.

This clonotype was observed many times. The gene calls are TRBV29-1 and TRBJ1-1; D is ambiguous. Trimming removed 5 bases from V and 5 bases from J, with 12 bases in between. Per germline, CDR1 SQVTM and CDR2 ANQGSEA. There are 12 residues in the CDR3. CDR3 loop: CSVPGRRTEAFF. CDR3 coding DNA: TGCAGCGTTCCGGGTCGCCGGACTGAAGCTTTCTTT.

This clonotype was seen repeatedly, ten times or more. J is TRBJ2-3 and V is TRBV9; 11 nucleotides line up with TRBD2. J gave up 2 bases and V 4 bases, and 6 bases lay outside the gene matches. CDR1 is SGDLS, CDR2 YYNGEE, per germline. The CDR3 is made up of 16 amino acids. In DNA, the CDR3 is TGTGCCAGCAGCTCACAGACTAGCGGGACCACAGATACGCAGTATTTT. This gives the protein CASSSQTSGTTDTQYF.

The chain couples TRBV9 to TRBJ2-3; TRBD1 is a possible D gene (6 bases). V gave up 4 bases and J gave up 6 bases, with 18 bases separating them. CDR3 length: 15 amino acids. Germline CDR1 and CDR2: SGDLS and YYNGEE. In nucleotides, the CDR3 is TGTGCCAGCAGCCTCCGGGACAACCCGTGGGATACGCAGTATTTT. As protein: CASSLRDNPWDTQYF.

This clonotype has at least ten counts. This rearrangement joins TRBV20-1 to TRBJ2-7, with 9 bases identical to TRBD1. There are 14 residues in the CDR3. The J segment lost 5 bases and the V segment lost 4 bases, leaving 9 bases of the junction unmatched. Per germline, CDR1 DFQATT and CDR2 SNEGSKA (reference sequence). CDR3 sequence (DNA): TGCAGTGCTATAAATCCGGGACAGGGTAACGAGCAGTACTTC. Translation gives CSAINPGQGNEQYF.

This clonotype was observed many times. The chain links TRBV7-9 to TRBJ1-3; D ambiguous. Deletions cut 7 bases from V and 9 bases from J, with 13 bases between. Germline assignment: CDR1 SEHNR and CDR2 FQNEAQ (reference sequence). CDR3 length equals 12 residues. In DNA, the CDR3 is TGTGCCAGCAACGAAAGGGCGTCCACCATATATTTT. It encodes CASNERASTIYF.

Concerning this clonotype: This may stem from a read error, because a much larger clone lies one nucleotide away. The chain carries TRBV11-2 and TRBJ2-7; unclear D gene. With 5 bases removed from V and 4 bases from J, the gap between germline ends came to 18 bases. Germline CDR1 is SGHAT and CDR2 is FQNNGV. CDR3 length: 15 amino acids. The CDR3 DNA follows: TGTGCCAGCAGCCCTAAGACCACCGGTGGGTACGAGCAGTACTTC. Its translation: CASSPKTTGGYEQYF.

This clonotype occurred many times. CDR3 in DNA: TGCGCCAGCAGCACGGACAGGGGGCCCTATGGCTACACCTTC. Translation gives CASSTDRGPYGYTF. The rearrangement joins TRBV5-1 to TRBJ1-2, with 11 positions matching TRBD1. The CDR3 is 14 amino acids. J lost 4 bases, V lost 4 bases, and 3 bases had no gene match. Germline values: CDR1 SGHRS, CDR2 YFSETQ.

The rearrangement joins TRBV24-1 to TRBJ2-5; 7 bases map to TRBD1. TRBJ2-1 matches the DNA end more closely, so the J call is doubtful. CDR3 length equals 18 residues. Germline CDR1 is KGHDR and CDR2 is SFDVKD. The CDR3 DNA sequence: TGTGCCACCAGTGATCCAGGGGGACCCCAAGGGGCCTACAATGAGCAGTTCTTC. Translating gives CATSDPGGPQGAYNEQFF.

This clonotype was seen just once. The chain combines TRBV3-1 with TRBJ2-5; 11 nucleotides agree with TRBD2. Germline V gene lookup returns CDR1 LGHDT and CDR2 YNNKEL (reference sequence). This CDR3 is 15 amino acids long. With 3 bases clipped from V and 5 bases from J, the junction kept 5 bases outside the gene matches. Here the CDR3 reads CASSQRLAGLETQYF. The DNA for the CDR3 is TGTGCCAGCAGCCAGAGACTAGCGGGGCTGGAGACCCAGTACTTC.

In this sample, this clonotype turned up many times. The chain combines TRBV2 with TRBJ2-7; D ambiguous. Trimming removed 8 bases at V and 2 bases at J, with 7 bases between. CDR3 length: 11 amino acids. Germline V CDR1 and CDR2: SNHLY, FYNNEI. CDR3 residues: CASAGAYEQYF. The DNA of the CDR3 is TGTGCCAGCGCTGGAGCCTACGAGCAGTACTTC.

This clonotype was found many times. V is TRBV11-2 and J is TRBJ1-2; a possible D gene is TRBD1 (6 bases). The length of the CDR3 is 13 residues. CDR1 SGHAT and CDR2 FQNNGV come from the germline V gene. The V gene lost 2 bases and the J gene lost 5 bases, with 9 bases spanning the gap. The CDR3 sequence: CASSLQGRYGYTF. For the CDR3, the DNA is TGTGCCAGCAGCTTACAGGGGAGGTATGGCTACACCTTC.